Only a few counts were recorded for the clone carrying this T cell receptor beta chain. What it binds is unknown. This sample was included in a study of T-cell memory formation after mild COVID-19. In the study overall: TCR clustering was largely donor specific. Findings and caveats of the study: Later expanders leaned CD4+, whereas clones that contracted between day 15 and 85 were balanced CD4/CD8. Several responding clones turned up in pre-infection memory, indicating that cross-reactive memory may have taken part.

MiXCR was run by TCRdb on the 5' RACE reads, yielding one entry per CDR3 protein. The sample contains approximately 50,000 distinct CDR3 sequences, 9.3% of which appear only once. Germline CDR1 and CDR2: MNHNS and SASEGT. This CDR3 is built from 16 residues. J was trimmed by 3 bases and V by 0 bases; bases with no gene match: 3. Source material: PBMCs or a T cell subset sorted from them (not recorded which). The rearrangement joins TRBV6-1 to TRBJ2-1, with TRBD2 identical over 9 bases. This clonotype originated in an adult woman who had mild COVID-19 (a few samples of this study predate the infection). Cell type and time point are not known. The CDR3 DNA reads TGTGCCAGCAGTGAAGCTAGCGGGGGCTACTACAATGAGCAGTTCTTC. Encoded protein: CASSEASGGYYNEQFF.